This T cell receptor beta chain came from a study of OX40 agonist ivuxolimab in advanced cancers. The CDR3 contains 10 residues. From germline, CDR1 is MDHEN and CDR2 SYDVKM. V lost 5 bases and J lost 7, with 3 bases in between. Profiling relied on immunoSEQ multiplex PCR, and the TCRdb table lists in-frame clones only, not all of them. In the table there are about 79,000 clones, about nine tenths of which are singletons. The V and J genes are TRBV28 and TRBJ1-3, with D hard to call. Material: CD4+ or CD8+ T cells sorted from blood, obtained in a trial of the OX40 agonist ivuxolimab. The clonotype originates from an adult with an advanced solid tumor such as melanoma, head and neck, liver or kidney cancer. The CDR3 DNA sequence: TGTGCCAGCAGTAGGAACACCATATATTTT. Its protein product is CASSRNTIYF.